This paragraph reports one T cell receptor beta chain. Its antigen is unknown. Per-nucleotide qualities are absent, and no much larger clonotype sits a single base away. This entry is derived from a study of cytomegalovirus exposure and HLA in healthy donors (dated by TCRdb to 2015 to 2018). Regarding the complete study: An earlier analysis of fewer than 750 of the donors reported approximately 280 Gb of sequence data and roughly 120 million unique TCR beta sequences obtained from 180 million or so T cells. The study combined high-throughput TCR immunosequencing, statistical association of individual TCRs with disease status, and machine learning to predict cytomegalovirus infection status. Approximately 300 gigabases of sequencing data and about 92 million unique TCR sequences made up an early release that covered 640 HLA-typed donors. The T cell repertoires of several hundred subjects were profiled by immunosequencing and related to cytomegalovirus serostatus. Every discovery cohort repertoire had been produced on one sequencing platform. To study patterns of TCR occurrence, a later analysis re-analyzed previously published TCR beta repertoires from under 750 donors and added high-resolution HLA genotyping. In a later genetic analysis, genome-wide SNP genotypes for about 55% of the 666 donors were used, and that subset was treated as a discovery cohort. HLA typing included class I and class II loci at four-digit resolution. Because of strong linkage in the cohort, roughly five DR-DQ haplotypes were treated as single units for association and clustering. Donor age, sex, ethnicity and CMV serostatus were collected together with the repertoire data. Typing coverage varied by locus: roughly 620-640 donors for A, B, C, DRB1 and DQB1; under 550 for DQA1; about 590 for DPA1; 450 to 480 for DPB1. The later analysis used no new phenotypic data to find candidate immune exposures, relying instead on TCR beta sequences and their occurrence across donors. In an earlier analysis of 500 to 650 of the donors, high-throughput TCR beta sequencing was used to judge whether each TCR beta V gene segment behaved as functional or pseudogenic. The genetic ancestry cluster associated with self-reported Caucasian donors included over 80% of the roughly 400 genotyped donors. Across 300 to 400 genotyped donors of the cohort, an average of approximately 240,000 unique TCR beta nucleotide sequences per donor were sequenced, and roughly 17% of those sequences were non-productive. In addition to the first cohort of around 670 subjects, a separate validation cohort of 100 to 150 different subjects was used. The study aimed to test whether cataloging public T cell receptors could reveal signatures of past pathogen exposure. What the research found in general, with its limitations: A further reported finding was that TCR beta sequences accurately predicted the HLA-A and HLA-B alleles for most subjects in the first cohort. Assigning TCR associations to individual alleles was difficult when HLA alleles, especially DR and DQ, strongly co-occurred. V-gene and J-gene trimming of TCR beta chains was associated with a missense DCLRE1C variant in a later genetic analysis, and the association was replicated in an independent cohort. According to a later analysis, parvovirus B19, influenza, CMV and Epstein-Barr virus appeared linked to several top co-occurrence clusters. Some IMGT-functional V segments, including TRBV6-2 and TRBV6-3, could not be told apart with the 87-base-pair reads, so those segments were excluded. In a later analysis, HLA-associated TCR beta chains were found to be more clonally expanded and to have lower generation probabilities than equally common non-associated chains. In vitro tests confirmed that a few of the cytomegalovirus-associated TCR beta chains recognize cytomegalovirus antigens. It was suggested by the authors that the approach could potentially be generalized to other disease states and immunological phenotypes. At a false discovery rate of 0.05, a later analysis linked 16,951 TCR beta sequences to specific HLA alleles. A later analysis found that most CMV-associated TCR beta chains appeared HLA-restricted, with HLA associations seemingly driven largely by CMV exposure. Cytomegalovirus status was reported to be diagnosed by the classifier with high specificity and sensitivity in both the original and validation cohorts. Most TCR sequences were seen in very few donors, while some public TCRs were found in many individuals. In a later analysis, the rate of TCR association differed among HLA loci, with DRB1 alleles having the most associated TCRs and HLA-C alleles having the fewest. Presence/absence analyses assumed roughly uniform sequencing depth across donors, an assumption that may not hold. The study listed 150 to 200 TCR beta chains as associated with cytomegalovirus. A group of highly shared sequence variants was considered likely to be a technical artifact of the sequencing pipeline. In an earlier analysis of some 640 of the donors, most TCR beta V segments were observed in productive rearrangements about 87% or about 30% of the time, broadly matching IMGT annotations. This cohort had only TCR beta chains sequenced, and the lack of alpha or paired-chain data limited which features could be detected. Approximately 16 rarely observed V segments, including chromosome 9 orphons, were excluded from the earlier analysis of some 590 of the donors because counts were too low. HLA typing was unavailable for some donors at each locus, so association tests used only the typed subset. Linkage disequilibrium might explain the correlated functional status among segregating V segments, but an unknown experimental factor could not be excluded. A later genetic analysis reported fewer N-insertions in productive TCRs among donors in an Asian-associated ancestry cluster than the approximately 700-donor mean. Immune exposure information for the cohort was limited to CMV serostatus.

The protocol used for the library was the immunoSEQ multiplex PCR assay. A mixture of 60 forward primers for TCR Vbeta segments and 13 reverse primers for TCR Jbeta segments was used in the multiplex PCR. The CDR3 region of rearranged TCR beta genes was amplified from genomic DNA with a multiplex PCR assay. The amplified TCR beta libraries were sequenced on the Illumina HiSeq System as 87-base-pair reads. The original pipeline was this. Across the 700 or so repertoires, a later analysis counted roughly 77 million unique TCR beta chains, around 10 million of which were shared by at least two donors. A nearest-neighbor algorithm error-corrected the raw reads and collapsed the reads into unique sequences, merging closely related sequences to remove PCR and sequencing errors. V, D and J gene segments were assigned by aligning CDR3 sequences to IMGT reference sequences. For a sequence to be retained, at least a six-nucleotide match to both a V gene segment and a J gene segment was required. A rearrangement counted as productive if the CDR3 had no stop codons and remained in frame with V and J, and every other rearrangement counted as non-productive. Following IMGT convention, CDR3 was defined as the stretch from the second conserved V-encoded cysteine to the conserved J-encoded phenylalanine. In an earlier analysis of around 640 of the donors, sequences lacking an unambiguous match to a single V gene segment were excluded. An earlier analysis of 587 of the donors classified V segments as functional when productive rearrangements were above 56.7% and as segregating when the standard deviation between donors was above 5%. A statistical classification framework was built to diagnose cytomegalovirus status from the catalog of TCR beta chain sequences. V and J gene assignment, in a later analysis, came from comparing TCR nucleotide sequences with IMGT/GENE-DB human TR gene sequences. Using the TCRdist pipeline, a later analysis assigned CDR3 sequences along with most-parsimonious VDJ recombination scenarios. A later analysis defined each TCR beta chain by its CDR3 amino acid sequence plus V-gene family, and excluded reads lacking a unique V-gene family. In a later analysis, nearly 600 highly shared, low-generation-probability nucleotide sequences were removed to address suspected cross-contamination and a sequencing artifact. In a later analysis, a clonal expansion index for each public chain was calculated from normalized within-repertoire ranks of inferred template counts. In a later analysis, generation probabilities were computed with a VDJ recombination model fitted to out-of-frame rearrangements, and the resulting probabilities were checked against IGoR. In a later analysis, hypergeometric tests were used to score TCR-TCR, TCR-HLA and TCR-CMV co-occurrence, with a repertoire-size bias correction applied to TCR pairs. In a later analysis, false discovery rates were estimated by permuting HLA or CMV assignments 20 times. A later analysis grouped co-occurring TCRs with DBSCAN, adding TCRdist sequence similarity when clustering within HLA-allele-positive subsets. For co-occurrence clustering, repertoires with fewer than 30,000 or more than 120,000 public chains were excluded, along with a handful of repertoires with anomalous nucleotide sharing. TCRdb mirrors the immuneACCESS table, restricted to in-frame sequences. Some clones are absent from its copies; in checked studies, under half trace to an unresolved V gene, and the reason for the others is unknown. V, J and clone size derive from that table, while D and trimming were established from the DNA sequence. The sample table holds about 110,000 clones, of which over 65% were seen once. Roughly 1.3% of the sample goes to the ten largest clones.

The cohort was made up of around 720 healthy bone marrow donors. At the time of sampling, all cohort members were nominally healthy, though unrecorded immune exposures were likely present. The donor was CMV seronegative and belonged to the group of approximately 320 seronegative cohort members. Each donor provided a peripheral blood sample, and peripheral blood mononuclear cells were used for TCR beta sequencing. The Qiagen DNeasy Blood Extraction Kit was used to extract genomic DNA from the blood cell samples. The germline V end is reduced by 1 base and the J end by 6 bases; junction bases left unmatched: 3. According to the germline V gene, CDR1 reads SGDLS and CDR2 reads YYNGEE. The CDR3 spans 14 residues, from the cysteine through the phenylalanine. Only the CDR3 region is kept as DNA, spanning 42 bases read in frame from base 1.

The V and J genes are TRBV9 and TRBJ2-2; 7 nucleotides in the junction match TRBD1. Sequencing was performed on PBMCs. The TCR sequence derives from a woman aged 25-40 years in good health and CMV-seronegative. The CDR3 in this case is CASSVLGTAGELFF. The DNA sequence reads TGTGCCAGCAGCGTATTAGGGACAGCCGGGGAGCTGTTTTTT.